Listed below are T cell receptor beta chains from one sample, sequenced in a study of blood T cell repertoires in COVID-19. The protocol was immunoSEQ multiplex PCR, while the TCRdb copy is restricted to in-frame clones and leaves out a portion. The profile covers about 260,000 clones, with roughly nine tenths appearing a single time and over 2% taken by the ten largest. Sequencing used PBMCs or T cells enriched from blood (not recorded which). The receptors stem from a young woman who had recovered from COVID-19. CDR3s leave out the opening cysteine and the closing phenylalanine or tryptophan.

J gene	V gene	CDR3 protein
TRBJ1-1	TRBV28	ASRRQGAEAF
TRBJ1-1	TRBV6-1	ASSEGKGPTEAF
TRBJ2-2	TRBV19	ASSIWQGATGELF
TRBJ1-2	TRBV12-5	ASGLPQGGLPFGANGYT
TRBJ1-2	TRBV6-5	ASSYSTGFYGYT
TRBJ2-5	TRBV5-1	ASSLAMGLAGVETQY
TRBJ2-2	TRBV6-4	ASSDSSGNTGELF
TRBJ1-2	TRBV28	ASSSGDWGLLIYT
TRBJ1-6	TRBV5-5	ASSSDRVASPLH
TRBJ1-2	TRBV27	ASSLTRQARYGYT
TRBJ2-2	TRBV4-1	ASSGLATNTGELF
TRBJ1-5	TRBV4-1	ASSQGSGPQH
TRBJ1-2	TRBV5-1	ASSLAPSIDGYT
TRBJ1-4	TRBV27	ASTRQGAANEKLF
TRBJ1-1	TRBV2	ASSFSGVMNTEAF
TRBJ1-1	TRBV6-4	ASSEWGQNTEAF
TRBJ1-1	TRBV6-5	ASSYAGAMNTEAF
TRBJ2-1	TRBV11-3	ASSLGGTSNEQF
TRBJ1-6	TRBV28	ASSQNSPLH
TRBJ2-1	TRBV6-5	ASSYSSGGADEQF
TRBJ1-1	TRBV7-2	ASSLSRVRTEAF
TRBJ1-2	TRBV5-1	ASSSDQGAFGYT
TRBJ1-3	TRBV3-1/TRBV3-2	ASSQSDRTGNTIY
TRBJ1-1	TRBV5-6	ASSLVGGLTEAF
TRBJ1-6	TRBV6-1	ASSQAISGGSPLH
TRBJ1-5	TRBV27	ASSFSRINQPQH
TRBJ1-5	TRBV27	ASSPNRVYQPQH
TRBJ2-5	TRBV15	ATSASGTGDEETQY
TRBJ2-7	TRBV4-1	ASSQALNSEQY